A selection of T cell receptor beta chains follows, all from one sample in a study of blood T cell repertoires in COVID-19. Clones were sequenced by immunoSEQ multiplex PCR, and TCRdb holds only the in-frame ones, with some missing. The repertoire holds about 260,000 clones, with 88% as singletons. The sample taken for sequencing was PBMCs or T cells enriched from blood (not recorded which). The source of these receptors is a woman between 35 and 50 years old who had been exposed to COVID-19. CDR3s include the opening cysteine and the closing phenylalanine or tryptophan. Fields, in order: V gene, D gene, J gene, CDR3 DNA, CDR3 protein. D genes are given only for firm matches.

v_gene: TRBV24-1
d_gene: NA
j_gene: TRBJ2-2
CDR3nt: TGTGCCACCCAGTTGAATCAATATTCCGGGGAGCTGTTTTTT
CDR3aa: CATQLNQYSGELFF

v_gene: TRBV9
d_gene: TRBD1
j_gene: TRBJ1-2
CDR3nt: TGTGCCAGCAGCGTAGGTTCCGGGCAGGGGGGCGATGGCTACACCTTC
CDR3aa: CASSVGSGQGGDGYTF

v_gene: TRBV5-6
d_gene: NA
j_gene: TRBJ2-2
CDR3nt: TGTGCCAGCAGCCCGGCCCTAGCGAGGAACACCGGGGAGCTGTTTTTT
CDR3aa: CASSPALARNTGELFF

v_gene: TRBV7-9
d_gene: TRBD1
j_gene: TRBJ1-4
CDR3nt: TGTGCCAGCAGCTTCGACAGGGATGAAAAACTGTTTTTT
CDR3aa: CASSFDRDEKLFF

v_gene: TRBV7-2
d_gene: NA
j_gene: TRBJ1-3
CDR3nt: TGTGCCAGCAGCTTAGTTGCGGATTCTGGAAACACCATATATTTT
CDR3aa: CASSLVADSGNTIYF

v_gene: TRBV6-5
d_gene: TRBD1
j_gene: TRBJ2-3
CDR3nt: TGTGCCAGCAGGACTGGGACAGGGGGCTTTGATACGCAGTATTTT
CDR3aa: CASRTGTGGFDTQYF

v_gene: TRBV7-3
d_gene: NA
j_gene: TRBJ2-5
CDR3nt: TGTGCCAGCAGCTTAATGTCGAGGGGGGAGACCCAGTACTTC
CDR3aa: CASSLMSRGETQYF

v_gene: TRBV27
d_gene: TRBD1
j_gene: TRBJ1-1
CDR3nt: TGTGCCAGCAGTTTAGGACAGGGGATCACTGAAGCTTTCTTT
CDR3aa: CASSLGQGITEAFF

v_gene: TRBV6-5
d_gene: TRBD1
j_gene: TRBJ1-3
CDR3nt: TGTGCCAGCAGCATGACAGGGGAGAGGAACACCATATATTTT
CDR3aa: CASSMTGERNTIYF

v_gene: TRBV4-3
d_gene: NA
j_gene: TRBJ1-2
CDR3nt: TGCGCCAGCAGCCAAGATTTGGGCGCTTTCGGGGGGGGATCTAACTATGGCTACACCTTC
CDR3aa: CASSQDLGAFGGGSNYGYTF

v_gene: TRBV27
d_gene: TRBD1
j_gene: TRBJ1-4
CDR3nt: TGTGCCAGCAGTAGGCTCCCGGGACAGATAGAAAAACTGTTTTTT
CDR3aa: CASSRLPGQIEKLFF

v_gene: TRBV29-1
d_gene: NA
j_gene: TRBJ1-1
CDR3nt: TGCAGCGTTGATTCGGAGACTACTGAAGCTTTCTTT
CDR3aa: CSVDSETTEAFF

v_gene: TRBV3-1/TRBV3-2
d_gene: TRBD1
j_gene: TRBJ1-4
CDR3nt: TGTGCCAGCAGGCAAGGGGGCACAGGTGAAAAACTGTTTTTT
CDR3aa: CASRQGGTGEKLFF

v_gene: TRBV3-1/TRBV3-2
d_gene: TRBD1
j_gene: TRBJ2-5
CDR3nt: TGTGCCAGCAGCCCGGGACAGATACAAGAGACCCAGTACTTC
CDR3aa: CASSPGQIQETQYF

v_gene: TRBV29-1
d_gene: TRBD1
j_gene: TRBJ1-1
CDR3nt: TGCAGCGTTTCCAGGGGGCGCGTCACTGAAGCTTTCTTT
CDR3aa: CSVSRGRVTEAFF